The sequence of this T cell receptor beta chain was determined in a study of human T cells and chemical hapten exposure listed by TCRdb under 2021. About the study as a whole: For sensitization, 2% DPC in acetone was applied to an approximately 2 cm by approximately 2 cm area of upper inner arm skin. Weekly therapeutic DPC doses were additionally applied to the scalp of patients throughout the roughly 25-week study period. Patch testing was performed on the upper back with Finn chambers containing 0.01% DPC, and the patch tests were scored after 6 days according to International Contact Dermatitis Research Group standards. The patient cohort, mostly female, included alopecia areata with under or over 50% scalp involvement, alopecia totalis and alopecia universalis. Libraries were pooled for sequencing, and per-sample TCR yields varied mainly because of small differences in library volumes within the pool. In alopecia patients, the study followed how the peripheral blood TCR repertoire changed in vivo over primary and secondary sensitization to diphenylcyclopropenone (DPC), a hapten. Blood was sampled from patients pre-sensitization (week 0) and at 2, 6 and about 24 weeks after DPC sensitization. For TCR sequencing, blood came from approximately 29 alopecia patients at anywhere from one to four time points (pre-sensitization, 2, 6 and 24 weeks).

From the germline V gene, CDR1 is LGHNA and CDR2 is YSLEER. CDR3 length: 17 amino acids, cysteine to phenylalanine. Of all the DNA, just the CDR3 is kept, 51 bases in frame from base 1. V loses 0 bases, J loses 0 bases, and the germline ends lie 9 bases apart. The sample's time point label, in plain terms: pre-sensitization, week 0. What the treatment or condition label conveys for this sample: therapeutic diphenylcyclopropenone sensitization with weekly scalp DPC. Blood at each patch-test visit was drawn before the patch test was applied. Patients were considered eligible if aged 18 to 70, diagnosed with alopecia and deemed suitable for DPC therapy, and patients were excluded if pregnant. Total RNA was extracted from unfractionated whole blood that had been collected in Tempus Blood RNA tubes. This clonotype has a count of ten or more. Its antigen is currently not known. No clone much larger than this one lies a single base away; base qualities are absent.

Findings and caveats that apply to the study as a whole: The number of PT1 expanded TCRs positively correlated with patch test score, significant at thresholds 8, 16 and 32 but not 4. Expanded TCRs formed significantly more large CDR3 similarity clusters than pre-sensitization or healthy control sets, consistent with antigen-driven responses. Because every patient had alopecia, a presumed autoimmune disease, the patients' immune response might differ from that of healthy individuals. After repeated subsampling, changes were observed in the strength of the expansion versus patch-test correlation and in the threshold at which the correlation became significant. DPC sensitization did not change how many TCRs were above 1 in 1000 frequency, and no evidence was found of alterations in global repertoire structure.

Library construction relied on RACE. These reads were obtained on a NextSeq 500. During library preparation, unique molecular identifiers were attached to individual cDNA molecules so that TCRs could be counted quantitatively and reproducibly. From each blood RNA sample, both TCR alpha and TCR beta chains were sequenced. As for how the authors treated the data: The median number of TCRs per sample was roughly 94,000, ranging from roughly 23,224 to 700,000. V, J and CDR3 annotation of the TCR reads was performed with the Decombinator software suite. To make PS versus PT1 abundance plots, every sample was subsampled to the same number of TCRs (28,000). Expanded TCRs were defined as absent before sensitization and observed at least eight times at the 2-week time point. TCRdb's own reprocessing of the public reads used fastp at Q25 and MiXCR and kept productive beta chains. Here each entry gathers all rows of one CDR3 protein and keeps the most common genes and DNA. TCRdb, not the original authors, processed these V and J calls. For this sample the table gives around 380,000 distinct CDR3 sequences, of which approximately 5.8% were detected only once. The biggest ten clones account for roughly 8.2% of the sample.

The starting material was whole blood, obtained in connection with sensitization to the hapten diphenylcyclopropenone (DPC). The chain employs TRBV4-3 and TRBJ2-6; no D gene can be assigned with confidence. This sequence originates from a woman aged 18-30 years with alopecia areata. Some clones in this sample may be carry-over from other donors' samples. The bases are TGCGCCAGCAGCCAAGAGGCAGGAGTCTCTGGGGCCAACGTCCTGACTTTC. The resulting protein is CASSQEAGVSGANVLTF.